Listed below are T cell receptor beta chains from one sample, sequenced in a study of T-cell reconstitution after alpha-beta-depleted transplantation in children. TCRdb independently ran MiXCR on the PCR reads; one entry per CDR3 protein. The table has 250,000 to 300,000 distinct CDR3 sequences, about 9.5% seen once. Sequencing used PBMCs, obtained before TCRalphabeta/CD19-depleted stem cell transplant. The receptors were sampled from a boy under two years old with acute myeloid leukemia, due to receive a stem cell transplant. The CDR3 runs from the conserved cysteine through the conserved F or W. The order of the fields is clone size, D gene, J gene, V gene, CDR3 protein, CDR3 DNA. A D gene is named only where the DNA matches it firmly. Only part of the rows carry a size: once, few, many, or a class if the clone is expanded.

few	.	TRBJ2-7	TRBV27	CASSLSLGLYEQYF	TGTGCCAGCAGTTTATCTCTCGGCCTGTACGAGCAGTACTTC
.	.	TRBJ2-5	TRBV3-1	CASSWVQETQYF	TGTGCCAGCAGCTGGGTACAAGAGACCCAGTACTTC
.	.	TRBJ2-5	TRBV20-1	CSARGQGLVWQETQYF	TGCAGTGCTAGAGGCCAGGGTTTAGTATGGCAAGAGACCCAGTACTTC
few	TRBD1	TRBJ2-2	TRBV19	CASSTTGPGELFF	TGTGCCAGTAGTACGACAGGGCCCGGGGAGCTGTTTTTT
.	TRBD1	TRBJ2-7	TRBV5-1	CARSLTGTGSEQYF	TGCGCCAGGAGCTTGACCGGGACAGGGTCCGAGCAGTACTTC
many	TRBD1	TRBJ1-5	TRBV12-3/TRBV12-4	CASSLGQGEQPQHF	TGTGCCAGCAGTTTGGGACAGGGTGAACAGCCCCAGCATTTT
.	TRBD1	TRBJ2-3	TRBV4-2	CASSQATGLLDTQYF	TGTGCCAGCAGCCAAGCGACAGGGCTTTTAGATACGCAGTATTTT
.	.	TRBJ2-7	TRBV27	CASSPAPFTTEQYF	TGTGCCAGCAGTCCGGCCCCATTCACCACCGAGCAGTACTTC
many	.	TRBJ2-7	TRBV7-3	CASSPGGGYYEQYF	TGTGCCAGCAGCCCGGGTGGAGGGTACTACGAGCAGTACTTC
many	.	TRBJ1-5	TRBV7-8	CASSLGRQGGQPQHF	TGTGCCAGCAGCTTAGGTCGGCAGGGAGGTCAGCCCCAGCATTTT
many	TRBD1	TRBJ2-7	TRBV28	CASSDGQGYEQYF	TGTGCCAGCAGTGATGGACAGGGGTACGAGCAGTACTTC
few	TRBD1	TRBJ1-2	TRBV6-5	CASSYADRAFIYGYTF	TGTGCCAGCAGTTACGCGGACAGGGCTTTTATCTATGGCTACACCTTC
many	.	TRBJ2-5	TRBV11-1	CASSAGQTGAGLQETQYF	TGTGCCAGCAGCGCGGGACAGACTGGAGCGGGCCTTCAAGAGACCCAGTACTTC
many	.	TRBJ2-5	TRBV7-9	CASSLLETQYF	TGTGCCAGCAGCTTATTAGAGACCCAGTACTTC
many	TRBD2	TRBJ2-3	TRBV7-2	CASSLTGGRPDTQYF	TGTGCCAGCAGCTTAACGGGGGGGAGGCCAGATACGCAGTATTTT
.	.	TRBJ2-7	TRBV28	CASFSSIYEQYF	TGTGCCAGCTTTTCCAGCATATACGAGCAGTACTTC
.	.	TRBJ2-1	TRBV19	CASARHGGDEQFF	TGTGCCAGCGCCCGCCACGGGGGCGATGAGCAGTTCTTC
.	.	TRBJ1-1	TRBV5-1	CASSLYGRRAFF	TGCGCCAGCAGCTTGTATGGCCGGCGAGCTTTCTTT
many	.	TRBJ1-5	TRBV5-1	CASSLGDGAGNQPQHF	TGCGCCAGCAGCTTGGGGGACGGCGCGGGCAATCAGCCCCAGCATTTT
few	TRBD1	TRBJ2-7	TRBV20-1	CSASNRQGPYEQYF	TGCAGTGCTAGTAATAGACAGGGGCCCTACGAGCAGTACTTC
many	TRBD1	TRBJ2-3	TRBV28	CASSPINRGDTQYF	TGTGCCAGCAGTCCGATAAACAGGGGTGATACGCAGTATTTT
few	.	TRBJ1-1	TRBV5-1	CASSFNRDKSSAFF	TGCGCCAGCAGCTTTAACCGGGACAAAAGCTCGGCTTTCTTT
few	.	TRBJ2-3	TRBV10-3	CAISESTDTQYF	TGTGCCATCAGTGAGAGCACAGATACGCAGTATTTT
many	.	TRBJ1-5	TRBV29-1	CSATDSSNQPQHF	TGCAGCGCCACAGACAGCAGCAATCAGCCCCAGCATTTT
.	.	TRBJ2-7	TRBV20-1	CCARPLVRVSLYEQYF	TGCTGTGCTAGACCCCTGGTCCGGGTTTCCCTCTACGAGCAGTACTTC
many	.	TRBJ1-6	TRBV28	CASSPPASFYNSPLHF	TGTGCCAGCAGTCCTCCGGCGAGCTTCTATAATTCACCCCTCCACTTT
many	.	TRBJ1-2	TRBV18	CASSPSSRQTDYGYTF	TGTGCCAGCTCACCTTCTTCCCGTCAGACGGACTATGGCTACACCTTC